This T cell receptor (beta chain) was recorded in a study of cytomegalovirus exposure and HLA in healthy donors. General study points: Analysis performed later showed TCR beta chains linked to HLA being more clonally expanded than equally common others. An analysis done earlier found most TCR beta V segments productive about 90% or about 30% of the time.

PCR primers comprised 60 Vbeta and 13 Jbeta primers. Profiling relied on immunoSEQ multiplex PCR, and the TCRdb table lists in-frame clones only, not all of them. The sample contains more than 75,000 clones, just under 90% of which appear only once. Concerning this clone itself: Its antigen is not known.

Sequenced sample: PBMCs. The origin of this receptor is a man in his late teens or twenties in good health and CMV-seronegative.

The CDR3 bases are TGTGCCAGCAGTCCTCCCGTGCGGGAACAGTTCTTC. This codes for CASSPPVREQFF. The chain couples TRBV2 to TRBJ2-1; tentatively, D is TRBD2 (6 bases). Germline V gene lookup returns CDR1 SNHLY and CDR2 FYNNEI. The CDR3 has 12 amino acids. Deletions cut 5 bases from V and 13 bases from J, with 15 bases between.